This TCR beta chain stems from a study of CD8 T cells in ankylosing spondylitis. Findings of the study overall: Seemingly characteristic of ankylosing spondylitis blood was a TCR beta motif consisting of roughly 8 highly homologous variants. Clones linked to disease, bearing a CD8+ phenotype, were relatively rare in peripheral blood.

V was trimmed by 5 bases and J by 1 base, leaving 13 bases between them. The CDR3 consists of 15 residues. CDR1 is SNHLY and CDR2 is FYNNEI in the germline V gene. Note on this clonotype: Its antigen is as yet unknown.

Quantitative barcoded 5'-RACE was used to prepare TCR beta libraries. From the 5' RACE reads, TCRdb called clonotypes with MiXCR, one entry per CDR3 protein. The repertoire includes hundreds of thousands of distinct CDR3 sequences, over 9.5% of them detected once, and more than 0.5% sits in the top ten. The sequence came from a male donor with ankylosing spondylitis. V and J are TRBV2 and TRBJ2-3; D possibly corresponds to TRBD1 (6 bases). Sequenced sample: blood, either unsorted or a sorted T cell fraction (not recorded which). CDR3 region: CASSNREVGTDTQYF. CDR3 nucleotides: TGTGCCAGCAGTAACAGGGAAGTGGGCACAGATACGCAGTATTTT.